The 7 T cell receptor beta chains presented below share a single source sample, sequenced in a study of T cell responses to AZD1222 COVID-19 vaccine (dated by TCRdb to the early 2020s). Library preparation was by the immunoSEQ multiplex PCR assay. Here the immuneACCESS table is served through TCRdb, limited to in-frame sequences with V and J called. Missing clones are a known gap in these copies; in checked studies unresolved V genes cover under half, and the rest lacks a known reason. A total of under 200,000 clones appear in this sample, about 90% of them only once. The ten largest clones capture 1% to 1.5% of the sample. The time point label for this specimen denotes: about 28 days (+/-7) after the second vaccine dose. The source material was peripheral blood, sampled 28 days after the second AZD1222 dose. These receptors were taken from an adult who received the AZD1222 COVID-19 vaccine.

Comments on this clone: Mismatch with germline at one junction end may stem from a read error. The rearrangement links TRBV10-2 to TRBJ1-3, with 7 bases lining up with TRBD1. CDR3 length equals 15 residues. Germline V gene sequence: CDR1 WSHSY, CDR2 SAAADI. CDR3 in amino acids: CASSDSVETRGARRF. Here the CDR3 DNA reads TGCGCCAGCAGTGATAGCGTCGAGACCAGGGGGGCTAGACGATTT.

This CDR3 reads CASSLASTDTQYF. CDR3 in DNA: TGTGCCAGCAGCTTAGCTTCAACAGATACGCAGTATTTT. The chain employs TRBV7-6 and TRBJ2-3; D is unresolved. The CDR3 totals 13 residues. Germline V CDR1 and CDR2: SGHVS, FNYEAQ. With 0 bases removed from V and 3 bases from J, the gap between germline ends came to 4 bases.

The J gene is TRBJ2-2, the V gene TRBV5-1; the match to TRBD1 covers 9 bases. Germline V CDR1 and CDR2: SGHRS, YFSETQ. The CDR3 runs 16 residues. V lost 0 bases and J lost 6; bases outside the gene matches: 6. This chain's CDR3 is CASSLGGQGSSGELFF. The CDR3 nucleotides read TGCGCCAGCAGCTTGGGAGGACAGGGGTCATCCGGGGAGCTGTTTTTT.

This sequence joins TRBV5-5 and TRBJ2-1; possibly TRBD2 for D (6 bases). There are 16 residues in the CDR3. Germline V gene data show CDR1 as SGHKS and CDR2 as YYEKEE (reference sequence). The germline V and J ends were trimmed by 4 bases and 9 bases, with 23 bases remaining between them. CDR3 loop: CASSPALAGPNGEQFF. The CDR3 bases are TGTGCCAGCAGCCCTGCTCTGGCGGGGCCGAACGGTGAGCAGTTCTTC.

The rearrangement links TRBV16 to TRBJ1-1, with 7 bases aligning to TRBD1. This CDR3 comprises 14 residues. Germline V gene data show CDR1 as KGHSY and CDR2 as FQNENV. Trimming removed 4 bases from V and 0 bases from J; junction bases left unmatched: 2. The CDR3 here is CASSLTGLNTEAFF. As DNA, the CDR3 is TGTGCCAGCAGCCTGACAGGGCTGAACACTGAAGCTTTCTTT.

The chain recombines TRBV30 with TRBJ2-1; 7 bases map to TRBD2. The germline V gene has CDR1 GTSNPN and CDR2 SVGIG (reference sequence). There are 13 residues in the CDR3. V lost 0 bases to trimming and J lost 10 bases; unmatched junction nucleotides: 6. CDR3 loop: CAWSVLTSQEQFF. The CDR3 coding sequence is TGTGCCTGGAGTGTCCTGACTAGCCAAGAGCAGTTCTTC.

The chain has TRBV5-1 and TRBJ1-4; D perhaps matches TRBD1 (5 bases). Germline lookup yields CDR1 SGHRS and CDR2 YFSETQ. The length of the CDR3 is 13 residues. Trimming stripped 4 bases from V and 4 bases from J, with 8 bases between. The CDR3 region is CASSGTVNEKLFF. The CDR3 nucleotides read TGCGCCAGCAGCGGGACGGTTAATGAAAAACTGTTTTTT.